This T cell receptor beta chain comes out of a study of tumor-infiltrating lymphocytes in primary liver carcinoma. Across the whole study: Each of the growths was stage T1-T3 N0M0, extending about 4 to 11 cm across.

Germline CDR1 and CDR2: SGHAT and FQNNGV. The CDR3 is 14 amino acids. Germline DNA was also extracted, while the blood RNA originated from unsorted whole blood. This clonotype was counted once. Its antigen is currently unknown. This likely comes from a read error, as the CDR3 has no conserved phenylalanine or tryptophan at its end. Whole-study findings and limits: Researchers found tumor-adjacent and tumor-blood pairs overlapped less than tumor region pairs.

Reverse transcription of 450 to 500 ng total RNA with a constant-region primer produced TCR beta cDNA. A slightly modified ARM-PCR protocol with three nested multiplex PCR rounds produced these TCR beta libraries. Amplification in the first two PCR rounds was performed using TRBV1-TRBV30 forward primers and a C-beta reverse primer for approximately 10 cycles each. TCRdb recomputed calls from the multiplex PCR reads with MiXCR, one row per CDR3 protein. The sample holds 300,000 to 400,000 distinct CDR3 sequences, almost 65% seen once. Sequences were obtained from peripheral blood. The gene calls are TRBV11-2 and TRBJ2-5, with 8 bases matching TRBD2. The sequence was obtained from a man in his forties with primary liver carcinoma and hepatitis B virus infection. CDR3 amino acids: CASSTAGGQGTQYL. Written as DNA, the CDR3 is TGTGCCAGCAGCACGGCGGGAGGTCAAGGGACCCAGTACTTA.